One TCR beta chain is described in this entry. At one of its ends the junction is not consistent with the germline gene, which may arise from a read error. These data originate in a study of blood T cell repertoires in COVID-19. Sequencing was performed with immunoSEQ multiplex PCR; in TCRdb, only in-frame clones are kept and a portion is missing. The sample has around 140,000 clones, about 75% seen once. The CDR3 runs 17 residues. The germline V gene encodes CDR1 SNHLY and CDR2 FYNNEI. This chain connects TRBV2 to TRBJ1-4; TRBD1 aligns across 8 bases. The sequence derives from a woman in her forties or fifties who had recovered from COVID-19. The sequenced material came from PBMCs or T cells enriched from blood (not recorded which). The CDR3 bases are TGTGCCTGCAGGACAGGGATGATATTAGGGACTAATGAAAAACTGTTTTTT. It yields the protein CACRTGMILGTNEKLFF. The entire variable domain, with the rest obtained from reference TRBV2 and TRBJ1-4, is as follows: EPEVTQTPSHQVTQMGQEVILRCVPISNHLYFYWYRQILGQKVEFLVSFYNNEISEKSEIFDDQFSVERPDGSNFTLKIRSTKLEDSAMYFCACRTGMILGTNEKLFFGSGTQLSVL.